The subject of this entry is one TCR beta chain. Its specificity is not known. The V and J ends lost 0 bases and 2 bases, in that order; junction bases with no gene match: 0. The CDR3 runs 15 residues. CDR1 MNHEY and CDR2 SVGAGI come from the germline V gene. The data are from a study of cytomegalovirus exposure and HLA in healthy donors. In the study overall: HLA-typed donors were the source of about 90 million unique TCRs held in an early data release. Study results and limitations: Earlier findings revealed that most TCR beta V segments proved productive either about 90% or about 30% of the time. TCR beta chain V- and J-gene trimming was linked, in a later analysis, to a missense variant in DCLRE1C.

60 Vbeta and 13 Jbeta primers were used in PCR. Original methodology: An analysis performed later counted around 80 million unique TCR beta chains (around 11 million of them shared). Measured with immunoSEQ multiplex PCR; TCRdb has only the in-frame clones, and not every one. From that table come the V and J calls and clone size; the DNA was used to work out D and trimming. Found here are approximately 170,000 clones, roughly 70% of them singletons; the top ten hold approximately 1.5%. The rearrangement joins TRBV6-5 to TRBJ2-1; TRBD1 agrees at 8 bases. The specimen was PBMCs. The sequence came from a girl between 5 and 17 years old in good health and CMV-seronegative. In DNA form, the CDR3 reads TGTGCCAGCAGTTACTCGGGACAGGCCTACAATGAGCAGTTCTTC. It specifies CASSYSGQAYNEQFF.